Shown below are 2 T cell receptor beta chains from a single sample sequenced in a study of blood T cells in healthy people across ages. Primed by a sample-barcoded 5' primer and a J-beta primer mix, a second PCR proceeded for roughly 6 to 12 cycles. A single record per CDR3 protein comes from TCRdb applying MiXCR to the 5' RACE reads. The table lists 650,000 to 1,000,000 distinct CDR3 sequences, roughly 35% of them singletons. The sample comprised blood. These receptors were taken from a man aged 18-30 years in good health.

V gene TRBV7-2 combines with J gene TRBJ1-1; 12 bases are shared with TRBD1. V lost 5 bases, J lost 3 bases, and 7 bases stayed unmatched. The CDR3 runs to 16 residues. CDR1 is SGHTA, CDR2 FQGNSA, per germline. The chain's CDR3 is CASSPGTGGWYTEAFF. DNA for the CDR3: TGTGCCAGCAGCCCGGGGACAGGGGGCTGGTACACTGAAGCTTTCTTT.

The CDR3 region is CASSQTGTGASALHF. As DNA, the CDR3 is TGTGCCAGCAGCCAGACCGGGACAGGGGCATCGGCCCTCCACTTT. This sequence joins TRBV3-1 and TRBJ1-6; 10 positions agree with TRBD1. The CDR3 is 15 residues long. Germline V CDR1 and CDR2: LGHDT, YNNKEL (reference sequence). With V trimmed by 3 bases and J by 14 bases, 10 bases remained unmatched.